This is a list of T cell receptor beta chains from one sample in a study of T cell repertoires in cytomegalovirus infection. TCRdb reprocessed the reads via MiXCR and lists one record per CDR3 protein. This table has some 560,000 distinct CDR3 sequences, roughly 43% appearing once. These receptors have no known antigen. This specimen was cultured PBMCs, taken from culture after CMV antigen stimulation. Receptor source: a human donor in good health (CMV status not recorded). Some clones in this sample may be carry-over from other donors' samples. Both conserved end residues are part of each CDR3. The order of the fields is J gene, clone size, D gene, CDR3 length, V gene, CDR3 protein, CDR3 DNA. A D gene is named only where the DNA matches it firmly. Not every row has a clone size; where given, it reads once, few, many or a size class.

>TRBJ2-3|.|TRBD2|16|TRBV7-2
CASSLGLAGFTDTQYF
TGTGCCAGCAGCTTAGGACTAGCGGGGTTCACAGATACGCAGTATTTT
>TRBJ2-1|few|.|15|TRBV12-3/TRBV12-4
CASSLWLEKNNEQFF
TGTGCCAGCAGTTTATGGCTAGAAAAAAACAATGAGCAGTTCTTC
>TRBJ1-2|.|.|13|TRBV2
CASRDDRNYGYTF
TGTGCCAGCAGGGACGACAGGAACTATGGCTACACCTTC
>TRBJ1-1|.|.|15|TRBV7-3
CASSLGALEVTEAFF
TGTGCCAGCAGCTTAGGGGCTCTAGAGGTCACTGAAGCTTTCTTT
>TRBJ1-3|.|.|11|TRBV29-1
CSVEVGNTIYF
TGCAGCGTTGAAGTGGGAAACACCATATATTTT
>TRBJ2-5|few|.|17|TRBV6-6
CASSTVTYYRGGETQYF
TGTGCCAGCAGTACGGTTACCTATTACAGGGGAGGGGAGACCCAGTACTTC
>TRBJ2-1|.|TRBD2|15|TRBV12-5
CASGLVQGLAGEQFF
TGTGCTAGTGGTTTGGTACAGGGACTAGCGGGTGAGCAGTTCTTC
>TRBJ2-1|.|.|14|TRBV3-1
CASSQDSGGNEQFF
TGTGCCAGCAGCCAAGATTCCGGGGGCAATGAGCAGTTCTTC
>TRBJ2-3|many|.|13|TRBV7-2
CASSSDSTDTQYF
TGTGCCAGCAGCTCGGACAGCACAGATACGCAGTATTTT
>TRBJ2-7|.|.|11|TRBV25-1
CATIGFYEQYF
TGTGCTACTATAGGGTTCTACGAGCAGTACTTC
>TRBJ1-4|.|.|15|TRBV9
CASSVDQGTNEKLFF
TGTGCCAGCAGCGTAGACCAGGGGACTAATGAAAAACTGTTTTTT
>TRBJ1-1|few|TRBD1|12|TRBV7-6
CASAGTAFEAFF
TGTGCCAGCGCAGGGACAGCCTTTGAAGCTTTCTTT
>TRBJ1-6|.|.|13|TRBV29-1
CSVAEAGGSPLHF
TGCAGCGTTGCCGAGGCGGGCGGTTCACCCCTCCACTTT
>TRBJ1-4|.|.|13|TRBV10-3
CAIQQNLDEKLFF
TGTGCCATCCAACAGAACTTGGATGAAAAACTGTTTTTT
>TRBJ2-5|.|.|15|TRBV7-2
CASSFVGGQGETQYF
TGTGCCAGCAGCTTTGTGGGGGGTCAGGGGGAGACCCAGTACTTC
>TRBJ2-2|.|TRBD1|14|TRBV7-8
CASSPDRPTGELFF
TGTGCCAGCAGCCCGGACAGGCCGACCGGGGAGCTGTTTTTT
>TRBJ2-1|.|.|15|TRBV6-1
CASTQSVDSYNEQFF
TGTGCCAGCACCCAGTCTGTAGATTCCTACAATGAGCAGTTCTTC
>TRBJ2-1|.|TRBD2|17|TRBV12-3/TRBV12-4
CASSLSHSGRAVTEQFF
TGTGCCAGCAGTTTATCTCATAGCGGGAGGGCCGTAACTGAGCAGTTCTTC
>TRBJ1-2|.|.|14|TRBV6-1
CASRSTWGGYGYTF
TGTGCCAGCAGATCGACATGGGGCGGTTATGGCTACACCTTC
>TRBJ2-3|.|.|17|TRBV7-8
CASSSGRMVRSTDTQYF
TGTGCCAGCAGCTCTGGCCGGATGGTCCGCAGCACAGATACGCAGTATTTT
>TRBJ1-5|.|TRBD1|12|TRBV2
CASGDRVQPQHF
TGTGCCAGCGGCGACAGGGTTCAGCCCCAGCATTTT
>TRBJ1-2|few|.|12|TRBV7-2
CASSRDRGGYTF
TGTGCCAGCAGCCGGGACCGTGGGGGCTACACCTTC
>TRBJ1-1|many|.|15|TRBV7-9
CASSPVPQSNTEAFF
TGTGCCAGCAGCCCCGTCCCCCAGAGCAACACTGAAGCTTTCTTT
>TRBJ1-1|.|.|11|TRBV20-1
CSAPQRTEAFF
TGCAGTGCTCCTCAGAGGACTGAAGCTTTCTTT
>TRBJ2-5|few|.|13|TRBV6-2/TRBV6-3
CASSRWDGETQYF
TGTGCCAGCAGCCGCTGGGACGGAGAGACCCAGTACTTC
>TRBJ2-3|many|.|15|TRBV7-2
CASSPQTLGTDTQYF
TGTGCCAGCAGCCCCCAGACCCTGGGAACAGATACGCAGTATTTT
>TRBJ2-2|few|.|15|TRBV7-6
CASSLFGPRPLELFF
TGTGCCAGCAGCTTATTTGGTCCCCGGCCCCTGGAGCTGTTTTTT
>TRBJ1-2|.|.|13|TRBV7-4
CASLGRTNYGYTF
TGTGCCAGTTTAGGAAGAACTAACTATGGCTACACCTTC
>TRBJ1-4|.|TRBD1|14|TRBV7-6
CASSSGTDDEKLFF
TGTGCCAGCAGCTCTGGGACAGACGATGAAAAACTGTTTTTT
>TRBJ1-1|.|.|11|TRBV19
CASTGLMQAFF
TGTGCCAGTACAGGGTTGATGCAGGCTTTCTTT
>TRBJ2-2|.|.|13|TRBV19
CASAPTSTGELFF
TGTGCCAGTGCCCCGACTTCCACCGGGGAGCTGTTTTTT
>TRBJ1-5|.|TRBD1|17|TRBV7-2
CASSLRDRGVSNQPQHF
TGTGCCAGCAGCTTAAGGGACAGGGGTGTAAGCAATCAGCCCCAGCATTTT
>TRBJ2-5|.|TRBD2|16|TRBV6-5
CASSSGRGRIRETQYF
TGTGCCAGCAGCTCCGGGCGCGGGAGGATAAGAGAGACCCAGTACTTC
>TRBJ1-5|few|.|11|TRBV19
CASSGDQPQHF
TGTGCCAGTAGTGGTGACCAGCCCCAGCATTTT
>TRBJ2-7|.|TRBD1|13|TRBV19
CASMGTDTYEQYF
TGTGCCAGTATGGGGACAGATACCTACGAGCAGTACTTC
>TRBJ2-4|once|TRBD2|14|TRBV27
CASSLLAGAGIQYF
TGTGCCAGCAGTTTACTAGCGGGAGCCGGTATTCAGTACTTC
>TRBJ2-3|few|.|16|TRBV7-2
CASSLVSAFTPDTQYF
TGTGCCAGCAGCTTAGTATCGGCTTTTACCCCAGATACGCAGTATTTT
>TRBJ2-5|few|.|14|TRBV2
CASSYRAAGETQYF
TGTGCCAGCAGTTACAGGGCGGCGGGAGAGACCCAGTACTTC
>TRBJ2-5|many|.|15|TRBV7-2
CASSSSTGTQETQYF
TGTGCCAGCAGCTCATCAACGGGCACCCAAGAGACCCAGTACTTC
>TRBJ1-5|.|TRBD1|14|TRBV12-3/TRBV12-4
CASRPTGASQPQHF
TGTGCCAGCAGACCGACAGGGGCATCTCAGCCCCAGCATTTT
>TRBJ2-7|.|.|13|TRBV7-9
CASSLAGINEQYF
TGTGCCAGCAGCTTAGCAGGGATCAACGAGCAGTACTTC
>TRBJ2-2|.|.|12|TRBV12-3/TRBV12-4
CASSRLGGELFF
TGTGCCAGCAGTCGACTGGGCGGGGAGCTGTTTTTT
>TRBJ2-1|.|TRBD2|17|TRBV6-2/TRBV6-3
CASRKTSGRTPYNEQFF
TGTGCCAGCAGAAAGACTAGCGGCAGAACGCCTTACAATGAGCAGTTCTTC
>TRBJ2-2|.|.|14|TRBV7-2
CASSLGHPTGELFF
TGTGCCAGCAGCTTAGGACATCCCACCGGGGAGCTGTTTTTT
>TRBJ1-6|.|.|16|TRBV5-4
CASSFPGQGENSPLHF
TGTGCCAGCAGCTTCCCGGGGCAGGGCGAGAATTCACCCCTCCACTTT
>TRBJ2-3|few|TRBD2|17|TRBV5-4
CASSPTSGGAGTDTQYF
TGTGCCAGCAGCCCTACCAGCGGGGGGGCCGGCACAGATACGCAGTATTTT
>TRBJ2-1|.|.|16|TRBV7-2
CASSQGPDRGYFEQFF
TGTGCCAGCAGCCAAGGCCCGGACCGCGGGTACTTTGAGCAGTTCTTC
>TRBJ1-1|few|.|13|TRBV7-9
CASSLTREAEAFF
TGTGCCAGCAGCTTGACCAGGGAGGCTGAAGCTTTCTTT
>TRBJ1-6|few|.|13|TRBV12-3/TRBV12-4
CASSVNRVSPLHF
TGTGCCAGCAGTGTTAACAGGGTTTCACCCCTCCACTTT
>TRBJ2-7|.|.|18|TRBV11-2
CASSLANSLALGAYEQYF
TGTGCCAGCAGCTTAGCCAACTCCCTAGCCTTGGGCGCCTACGAGCAGTACTTC
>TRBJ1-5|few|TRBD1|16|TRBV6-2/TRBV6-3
CATSYWTGRGHQPQHF
TGTGCCACCAGTTACTGGACAGGGAGGGGGCATCAGCCCCAGCATTTT
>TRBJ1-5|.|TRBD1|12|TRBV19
CASQGAGGPQHF
TGTGCCAGCCAGGGGGCCGGAGGGCCCCAGCATTTT
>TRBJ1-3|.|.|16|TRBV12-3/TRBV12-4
CASSLRIHLSGNTIYF
TGTGCCAGCAGTTTACGGATCCACCTCTCTGGAAACACCATATATTTT